Below, 20 T cell receptor beta chains from the same sample are listed, as sequenced in a study of blood T cell repertoires in COVID-19 (dated by TCRdb to 2018 to 2020). Library preparation employed the immunoSEQ multiplex PCR assay. TCRdb's version of the immuneACCESS table is confined to in-frame rearrangements and falls short of the full clone set. An unresolved V gene accounts for under half of the shortfall where checked; the remainder is of unknown origin. Present in this sample are tens of thousands of clones, over 75% of which were seen just once. The ten largest clones represent less than 0.85% of the sample. The sample was peripheral blood. Receptors originate from a woman older than 75 with acute or convalescent COVID-19.

V is TRBV4-3 and J is TRBJ1-2; D is unclear. Trimming removed 1 base at V and 1 base at J, with 10 bases between. The CDR3 extends over 15 amino acids. CDR1 is LGHNA and CDR2 is YSLEER in the germline V gene. The CDR3 DNA reads as TGCGCCAGCAGCCAAGGGGTGAGGGTTAACTATGGCTACACCTTC. As protein: CASSQGVRVNYGYTF.

The V gene is TRBV2, the J gene TRBJ2-1; D is ambiguous. Germline CDR1 reads SNHLY; CDR2 reads FYNNEI. This CDR3 comprises 12 residues. V lost 7 bases and J lost 7, with 11 bases in between. This CDR3 is CASTIFSNEQFF. DNA for the CDR3: TGTGCCAGCACGATTTTTAGTAATGAGCAGTTCTTC.

The chain couples TRBV5-4 to TRBJ1-2; possibly TRBD1 for D (6 bases). The V end lost 4 bases, the J end lost 3 bases, and 13 bases lay between the germline ends. The CDR3 contains 14 residues. CDR1 and CDR2 from the germline V gene are SGHNT and YYREEE (reference sequence). CDR3 DNA sequence: TGTGCCAGCAGCCCCCGGGCAGGGGACTATGGCTACACCTTC. Translation gives CASSPRAGDYGYTF.

V gene TRBV7-3 combines with J gene TRBJ2-3; D is uncertain. The germline CDR1 and CDR2 sequences are SGHTA and FQGTGA. V dropped 5 bases and J dropped 5 bases, with 14 bases sitting between them. The CDR3 runs to 14 residues. The CDR3 DNA reads TGTGCCAGCAGCCCAGTGGGCAGACAAGATACGCAGTATTTT. Residues: CASSPVGRQDTQYF.

The CDR3 DNA reads as TGCGCCAGCAGCCCGGACAGTAACTATGGCTACACCTTC. Its protein is CASSPDSNYGYTF. This chain links TRBV5-1 with TRBJ1-2; perhaps TRBD1 as D (6 bases). This CDR3 region has 13 residues. The germline V gene encodes CDR1 SGHRS and CDR2 YFSETQ. Trimming took off 4 bases at V and 1 base at J, with 8 bases between the two ends.

This chain links TRBV9 with TRBJ2-5; TRBD1 matches at 10 bases. The V gene end was trimmed by 0 bases and the J gene end by 5 bases; junction bases not matched to a gene: 7. Germline V lookup: CDR1 SGDLS, CDR2 YYNGEE. This CDR3 comprises 16 residues. Here the CDR3 reads CASSVGGQGNRETQYF. DNA for the CDR3: TGTGCCAGCAGCGTAGGGGGACAGGGGAATAGGGAGACCCAGTACTTC.

This sequence joins TRBV6-1 and TRBJ1-4; TRBD1 matches 7 bases. Germline V gene data show CDR1 as MNHNS and CDR2 as SASEGT. The ends lost 2 bases at V and 10 bases at J; junction bases unmatched: 10. The CDR3 has 15 amino acids. CDR3 in DNA: TGTGCCAGCAGTGAACAACAGGGGAGCAACACAAAACTGTTTTTT. It is translated as CASSEQQGSNTKLFF.

The chain couples TRBV7-6 to TRBJ2-7; weak D call: TRBD1 (7 bases). The CDR3 length is 14 residues. Germline V gene sequence: CDR1 SGHVS, CDR2 FNYEAQ. Trimming removed 5 bases from V and 3 bases from J, with 14 bases in between. Here the CDR3 DNA reads TGTGCCAGCAGCGCGGGGACAGTTGTCTACGAGCAGTACTTC. Amino acids: CASSAGTVVYEQYF.

V and J are TRBV19 and TRBJ1-4; D is ambiguous. Germline V gene lookup returns CDR1 LNHDA and CDR2 SQIVND (reference sequence). V lost 4 bases and J lost 4, with 10 bases in between. The CDR3 totals 14 residues. The CDR3 reads CASSNQRSNEKLFF. DNA for the CDR3: TGTGCCAGTAGTAACCAGAGGAGTAATGAAAAACTGTTTTTT.

CDR3 coding DNA: TGTGCCAGCAGCCCCAGGACAGGGTCTAGCACAGATACGCAGTATTTT. It codes for CASSPRTGSSTDTQYF. The rearrangement links TRBV9 to TRBJ2-3; 8 nucleotides match TRBD1. The ends lost 4 bases at V and 0 bases at J; junction bases unmatched: 7. The CDR3 has 16 residues. Germline CDR1 and CDR2: SGDLS and YYNGEE.

This clone appeared once. This sequence joins TRBV7-6 and TRBJ2-5, with 8 bases lining up with TRBD1. Trimming at V came to 5 bases and at J to 2 bases, leaving 7 bases not matched to a gene. In germline, CDR1 is SGHVS, CDR2 FNYEAQ. The CDR3 contains 15 residues. The CDR3 sequence is CASSTQDREQETQYF. The CDR3 bases are TGTGCCAGCAGCACCCAGGACAGGGAGCAAGAGACCCAGTACTTC.

The rearrangement links TRBV11-1 to TRBJ1-2, with TRBD1 identical over 7 bases. The CDR3 contains 13 residues. Germline assignment: CDR1 SGHAT and CDR2 FQDESV (reference sequence). The ends lost 6 bases at V and 6 bases at J; junction bases unmatched: 7. As DNA, the CDR3 is TGTGCCAGCAGACAAACAGGGGATCATGGCTACACCTTC. Its translation: CASRQTGDHGYTF.

In its sample, this clone was seen a few times. V usage is TRBV29-1 and J usage is TRBJ2-7; 7 nucleotides agree with TRBD2. The CDR3 is made up of 12 amino acids. V was clipped by 6 bases and J by 5 bases; unmatched bases: 7. The V gene's germline CDR1 is SQVTM and CDR2 ANQGSEA. The CDR3 here is CSVRGGRNEQYF. In DNA, the CDR3 is TGCAGCGTCCGGGGAGGGAGGAACGAGCAGTACTTC.

This clone was observed a handful of times. The chain employs TRBV9 and TRBJ2-7; 8 bases map to TRBD2. Trimming cost V 0 bases and J 2 bases; bases outside gene matches: 4. Germline V gives CDR1 SGDLS, CDR2 YYNGEE. The CDR3 has 15 amino acids. CDR3 residues: CASSVALAEPYEQYF. The CDR3, as DNA: TGTGCCAGCAGCGTAGCACTAGCGGAACCCTACGAGCAGTACTTC.

The chain carries TRBV6-6 and TRBJ1-2; 7 bases match TRBD1. Germline V gene lookup returns CDR1 MNHNY and CDR2 SVGAGI (reference sequence). This CDR3 contains 14 residues. V lost 0 bases to trimming and J lost 8 bases; unmatched junction nucleotides: 6. The CDR3 sequence: CASSYSRTGEGYTF. The CDR3 nucleotides are TGTGCCAGCAGTTACTCTAGGACAGGTGAAGGCTACACCTTC.

V usage is TRBV18 and J usage is TRBJ2-2; 9 bases agree with TRBD1. Losses at the gene ends were 3 bases for V and 0 bases for J; bases not matched to a gene: 11. CDR1 KGHSH and CDR2 LQKENI come from the germline V gene. This CDR3 comprises 19 residues. This chain's CDR3 is CASSPRSVTGGANTGELFF. The CDR3 DNA sequence: TGTGCCAGCTCACCGCGTTCCGTGACAGGGGGGGCGAACACCGGGGAGCTGTTTTTT.

The chain couples TRBV19 to TRBJ2-2; D is unresolved. This CDR3 has 16 amino acids. V lost 6 bases and J lost 2, with 16 bases in between. CDR1 and CDR2 from the germline V gene are LNHDA and SQIVND (reference sequence). DNA for the CDR3: TGTGCCAGTAGCTCAATCTGGGCAGGTAACACCGGGGAGCTGTTTTTT. It specifies CASSSIWAGNTGELFF.

The chain uses TRBV3-1 (or the pseudogene TRBV3-2) and TRBJ2-7, with 10 positions matching TRBD2. This CDR3 spans 13 amino acids. Germline lookup yields CDR1 LGHDT and CDR2 YNNKEL (reference sequence). The ends lost 2 bases at V and 9 bases at J; junction bases unmatched: 4. The CDR3 region is CASSQLRTSGQYF. The CDR3 DNA is TGTGCCAGCAGCCAACTCCGGACTAGCGGGCAGTACTTC.

The chain joins TRBV5-5 to TRBJ2-5; D might be TRBD2 (6 bases). CDR1 and CDR2 (germline): SGHKS, YYEKEE (reference sequence). V lost 3 bases, J lost 5 bases, and 14 bases lay in between. CDR3 length equals 14 residues. The CDR3 is CASSWLGGGETQYF. The CDR3, as DNA: TGTGCCAGCAGCTGGTTGGGGGGTGGTGAGACCCAGTACTTC.

The chain combines TRBV10-3 with TRBJ1-2, with D possibly TRBD1 on 6 matching bases. The germline V gene has CDR1 ENHRY and CDR2 SYGVKD. V gave up 2 bases and J gave up 8 bases, with 12 bases separating them. This CDR3 has 13 residues. The CDR3 nucleotides are TGTGCCATCAGTGAGCTACAGGGAGGGGGCTACACCTTC. Translated: CAISELQGGGYTF.